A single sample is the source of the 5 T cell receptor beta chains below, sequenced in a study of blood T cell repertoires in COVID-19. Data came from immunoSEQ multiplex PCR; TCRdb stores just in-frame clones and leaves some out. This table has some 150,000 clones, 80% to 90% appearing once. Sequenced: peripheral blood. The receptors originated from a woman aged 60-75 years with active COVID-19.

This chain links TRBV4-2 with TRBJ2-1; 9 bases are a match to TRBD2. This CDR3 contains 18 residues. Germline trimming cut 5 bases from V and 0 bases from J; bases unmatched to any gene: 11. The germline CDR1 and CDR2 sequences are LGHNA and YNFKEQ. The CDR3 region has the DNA TGTGCCAGCAGCTATACCAGCGGGAGGACGAGCTCCTACAATGAGCAGTTCTTC. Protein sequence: CASSYTSGRTSSYNEQFF.

The chain's CDR3 is CASSQGTRTEAFF. The CDR3 DNA reads TGTGCCAGCAGCCAAGGGACAAGAACTGAAGCTTTCTTT. The chain employs TRBV3-1 (or the pseudogene TRBV3-2) and TRBJ1-1; tentative D call: TRBD1 (5 bases). V dropped 1 base and J dropped 5 bases, with 8 bases sitting between them. The CDR3 totals 13 residues. Per germline, CDR1 LGHDT and CDR2 YNNKEL (reference sequence).

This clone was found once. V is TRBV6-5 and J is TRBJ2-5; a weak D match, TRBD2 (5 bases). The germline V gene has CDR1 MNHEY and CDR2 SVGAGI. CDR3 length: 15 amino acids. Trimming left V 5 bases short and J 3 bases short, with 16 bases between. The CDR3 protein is CASSRGVTREETQYF. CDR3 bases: TGTGCCAGCAGTCGTGGGGTCACGAGGGAAGAGACCCAGTACTTC.

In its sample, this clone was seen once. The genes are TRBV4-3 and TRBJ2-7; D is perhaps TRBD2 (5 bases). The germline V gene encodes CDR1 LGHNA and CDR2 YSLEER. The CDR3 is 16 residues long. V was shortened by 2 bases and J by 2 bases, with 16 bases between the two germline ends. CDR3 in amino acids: CASSQLKTTPTYEQYF. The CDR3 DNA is TGCGCCAGCAGCCAATTGAAGACTACCCCTACCTACGAGCAGTACTTC.

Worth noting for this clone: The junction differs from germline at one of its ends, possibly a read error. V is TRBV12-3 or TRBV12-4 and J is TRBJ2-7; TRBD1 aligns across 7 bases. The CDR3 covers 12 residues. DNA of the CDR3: TGTGCCAGCAGTTTAAGTAGGCCAGGGGGTGACTTC. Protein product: CASSLSRPGGDF.